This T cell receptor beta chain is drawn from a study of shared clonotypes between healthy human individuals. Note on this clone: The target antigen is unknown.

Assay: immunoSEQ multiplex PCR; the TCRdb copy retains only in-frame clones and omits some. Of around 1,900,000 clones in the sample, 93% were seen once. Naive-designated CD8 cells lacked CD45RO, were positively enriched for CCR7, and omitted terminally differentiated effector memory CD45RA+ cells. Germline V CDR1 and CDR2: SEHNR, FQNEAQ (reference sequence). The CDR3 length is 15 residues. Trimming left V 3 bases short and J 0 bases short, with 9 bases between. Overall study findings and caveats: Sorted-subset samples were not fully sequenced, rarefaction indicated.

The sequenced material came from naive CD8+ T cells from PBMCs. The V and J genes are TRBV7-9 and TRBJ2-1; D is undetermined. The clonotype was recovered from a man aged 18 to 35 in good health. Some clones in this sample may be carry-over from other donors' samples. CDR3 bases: TGTGCCAGCAGCTTGTCCGGTACCTCCTACAATGAGCAGTTCTTC. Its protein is CASSLSGTSYNEQFF.